These 9 T cell receptor beta chains were all obtained from the same sample, sequenced in a study of blood T cells in healthy people across ages. Together with a sample-barcoded 5' primer, a J-beta primer mix was included in a second PCR lasting about 7 to 12 cycles. In TCRdb, the 5' RACE reads were re-called with MiXCR into one record per CDR3 protein. The sample yields over 950,000 distinct CDR3 sequences, about two fifths seen once. The sample was blood. Receptors originate from a man in his late teens or twenties in good health.

The gene calls are TRBV27 and TRBJ1-1; the D gene is possibly TRBD1 (5 bases). CDR1 is MNHEY and CDR2 is SMNVEV in the germline V gene (reference sequence). V was cut by 4 bases and J by 4 bases, with 13 bases left in between. This CDR3 comprises 14 residues. In DNA form, the CDR3 reads TGTGCCAGCAGTTGGGGGAAGTTTGGCACTGAAGCTTTCTTT. Translating gives CASSWGKFGTEAFF.

V and J are TRBV4-1 and TRBJ2-2, with TRBD1 matching 7 bases. Trimming cost V 5 bases and J 5 bases; bases outside gene matches: 5. The V gene's germline CDR1 is MGHRA and CDR2 YSYEKL. The CDR3 length is 14 residues. The CDR3 DNA is TGCGCCAGCAGCATACAGGGGTTTACCGGGGAGCTGTTTTTT. It translates to CASSIQGFTGELFF.

The chain joins TRBV7-9 to TRBJ2-3; no firm D call. CDR1 is SEHNR and CDR2 is FQNEAQ in the germline V gene (reference sequence). This CDR3 contains 15 residues. V was cut by 3 bases and J by 4 bases, with 14 bases left in between. DNA for the CDR3: TGTGCCAGCAGCTTGGTACAGCTTTTCCCAGATACGCAGTATTTT. It yields the protein CASSLVQLFPDTQYF.

The rearrangement links TRBV2 to TRBJ1-1, with no clear D. CDR1 and CDR2 from the germline V gene are SNHLY and FYNNEI. This CDR3 spans 13 amino acids. The germline V and J ends were trimmed by 8 bases and 3 bases, with 13 bases remaining between them. The CDR3 DNA reads as TGTGCCAGCTCGGGAATTCGGGACACTGAAGCTTTCTTT. This gives the protein CASSGIRDTEAFF.

This clonotype was counted a few times. This chain uses TRBV20-1 with TRBJ1-2, with 10 nucleotides matching TRBD1. This CDR3 is built from 16 residues. CDR1 DFQATT and CDR2 SNEGSKA come from the germline V gene (reference sequence). Trimming took 0 bases from V and 4 from J; bases not matched to a gene: 8. The CDR3 loop reads CSARDLTGGRSYGYTF. As DNA, the CDR3 is TGCAGTGCTAGAGACTTGACAGGGGGCAGGAGCTATGGCTACACCTTC.

The CDR3 sequence is CSAWGWTSGMPDTQYF. CDR3 bases: TGCAGTGCCTGGGGATGGACTAGCGGTATGCCAGATACGCAGTATTTT. The rearrangement joins TRBV20-1 to TRBJ2-3, with 10 bases lining up with TRBD2. The V gene's germline CDR1 is DFQATT and CDR2 SNEGSKA (reference sequence). Unmatched junction bases numbered 13, after V lost 6 bases and J lost 4 bases. This CDR3 comprises 16 residues.

CDR3 sequence reads: CSAGGQGVPPAFF. CDR3 nucleotides: TGCAGTGCTGGGGGACAGGGGGTTCCCCCAGCTTTCTTT. The chain combines TRBV20-1 with TRBJ1-1, with 11 bases lining up with TRBD1. The germline V gene encodes CDR1 DFQATT and CDR2 SNEGSKA (reference sequence). The CDR3 runs 13 residues. J gave up 10 bases and V 5 bases, and 9 bases lay outside the gene matches.

The chain uses TRBV20-1 and TRBJ1-6; a possible D gene is TRBD1 (6 bases). Germline V gene lookup returns CDR1 DFQATT and CDR2 SNEGSKA (reference sequence). Trimming took 7 bases from V and 4 from J, leaving 17 bases between them. The CDR3 sequence is 15 residues long. The CDR3 nucleotides are TGCAGTGTTCTGATACAGGGTTCTTATAATTCACCCCTCCACTTT. Translation: CSVLIQGSYNSPLHF.

The chain employs TRBV29-1 and TRBJ2-7; TRBD2 matches 7 bases. The CDR3 length is 12 residues. V dropped 4 bases and J dropped 4; count of bases not matched to a gene: 4. CDR1 is SQVTM and CDR2 is ANQGSEA in the germline V gene. The CDR3 DNA is TGCAGCGTTGTGGGGGACTATTACGAGCAGTACTTC. This sequence encodes CSVVGDYYEQYF.